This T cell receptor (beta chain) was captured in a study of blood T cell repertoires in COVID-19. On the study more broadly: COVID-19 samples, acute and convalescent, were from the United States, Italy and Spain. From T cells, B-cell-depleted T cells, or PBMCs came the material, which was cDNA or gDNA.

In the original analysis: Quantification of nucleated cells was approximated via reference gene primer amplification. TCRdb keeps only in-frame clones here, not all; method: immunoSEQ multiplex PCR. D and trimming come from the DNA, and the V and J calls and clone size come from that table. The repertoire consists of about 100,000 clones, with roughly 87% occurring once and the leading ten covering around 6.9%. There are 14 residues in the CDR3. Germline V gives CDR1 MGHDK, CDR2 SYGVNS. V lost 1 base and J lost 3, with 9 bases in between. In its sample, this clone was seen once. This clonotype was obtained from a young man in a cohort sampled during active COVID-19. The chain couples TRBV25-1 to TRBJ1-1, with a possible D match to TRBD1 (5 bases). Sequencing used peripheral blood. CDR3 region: CASSEFGGYTEAFF. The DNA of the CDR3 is TGTGCCAGCAGTGAATTCGGGGGGTACACTGAAGCTTTCTTT.